This T cell receptor beta chain is drawn from a study of identical twins. Template switching supplied a universal primer site; unique molecular identifiers were carried on the cDNA. Each CDR3 protein gets one entry after TCRdb re-called the 5' RACE reads with MiXCR. The data contain approximately 210,000 distinct CDR3 sequences, around 9.6% of them singletons. Study conclusions and caveats: Models came in too low on out-of-frame TCR alpha sharing in monozygotic twins.

This CDR3 is 14 amino acids long. The V gene lost 6 bases and the J gene lost 0 bases, with 10 bases spanning the gap. Germline V gene lookup returns CDR1 MGHRA and CDR2 YSYEKL. This clonotype occurred a few times. Its matching antigen is unknown. Donors were all healthy Caucasians. This rearrangement joins TRBV4-1 to TRBJ2-3, with D unclear. This sequence originates from a young woman in good health. Sequenced input: memory (CD45RO+) T cells sorted from blood. CDR3 loop: CASSKSVSTDTQYF. For the CDR3, the DNA is TGCGCCAGCAGTAAGAGCGTAAGCACAGATACGCAGTATTTT.